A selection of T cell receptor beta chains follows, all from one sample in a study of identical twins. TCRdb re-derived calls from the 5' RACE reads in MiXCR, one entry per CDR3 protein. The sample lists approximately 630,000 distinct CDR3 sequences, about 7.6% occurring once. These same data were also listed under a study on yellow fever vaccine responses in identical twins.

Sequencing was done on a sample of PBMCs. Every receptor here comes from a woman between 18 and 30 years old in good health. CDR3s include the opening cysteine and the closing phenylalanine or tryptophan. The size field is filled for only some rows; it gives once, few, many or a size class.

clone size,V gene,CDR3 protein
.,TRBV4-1,CASSQVGDFPYNEQFF
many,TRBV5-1,CASSLPLNTGELFF
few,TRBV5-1,CASSSTGPSFLEQFF
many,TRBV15,CATSRDQGQPQHF
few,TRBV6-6,CASGAGALATQYF
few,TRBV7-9,CASSFGGQPNTGELFF
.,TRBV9,CASSVADSTNTEAFF
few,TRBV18,CASSYRDSSTDTQYF
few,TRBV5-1,CASSFPPPADTQYF
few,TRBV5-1,CASSPQGKRNEQFF
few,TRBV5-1,CASSKRTGESTKNIQYF
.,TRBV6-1,CASRGLAGRSTDTQYF
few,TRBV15,CATSRDVSYNEQFF
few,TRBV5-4,CASSLRSHRGLSSDSSYNEQFF
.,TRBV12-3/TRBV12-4,CASSSVLAGGVIGETQYF
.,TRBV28,CASSPPGGGQGSQHF
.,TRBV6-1,CASMRGENNEQFF
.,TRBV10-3,CAITEGATDTQYF
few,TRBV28,CASGRPTLIAKNIQYF
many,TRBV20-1,CSARGTTQETQYF
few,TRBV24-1,CATSDADRTDTQYF
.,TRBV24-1,CATRRTDNTGELFF